This TCR beta chain was identified in a study of response to subunit inactivated influenza vaccine. Via MiXCR, TCRdb re-called the RT-PCR reads, giving one row per CDR3 protein. The sample lists over 300,000 distinct CDR3 sequences, roughly a fifth occurring once. This clonotype has only a few counts. The target antigen is unknown. Points from the study as a whole: The authors put forward the suggestion that each seasonal influenza vaccination may bring in only a limited number of new T cells.

The sample in question was PBMCs from blood, obtained less than 22 months after vaccination. The receptor was isolated from a man aged 50 to 69 who received an inactivated influenza vaccine.

DNA for the CDR3: TGTGCCAGCAGTTACCTGTCAGGCCCGGGCACAGATACGCAGTATTTT. Residues: CASSYLSGPGTDTQYF. The V and J genes are TRBV6-5 and TRBJ2-3, with D unclear. Germline loops: CDR1 MNHEY, CDR2 SVGAGI. The CDR3 totals 16 residues. The ends were cut back, 2 bases at V and 1 base at J, with 13 bases in the middle.